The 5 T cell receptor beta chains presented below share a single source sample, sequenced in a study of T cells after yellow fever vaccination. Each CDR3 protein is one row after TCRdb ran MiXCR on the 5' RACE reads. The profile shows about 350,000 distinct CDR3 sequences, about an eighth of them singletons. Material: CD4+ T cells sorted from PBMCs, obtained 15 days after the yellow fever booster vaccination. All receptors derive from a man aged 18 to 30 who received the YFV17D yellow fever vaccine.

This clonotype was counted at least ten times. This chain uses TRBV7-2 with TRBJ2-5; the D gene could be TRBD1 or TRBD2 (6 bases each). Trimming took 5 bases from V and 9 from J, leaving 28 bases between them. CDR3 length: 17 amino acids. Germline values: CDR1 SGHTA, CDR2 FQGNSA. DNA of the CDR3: TGTGCCAGCAGCAAGCGCGCGGGACAAAGGGTGATAAAGCCCCAGTACTTC. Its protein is CASSKRAGQRVIKPQYF. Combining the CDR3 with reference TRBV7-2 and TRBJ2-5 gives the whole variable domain GAGVSQSPSNKVTEKGKDVELRCDPISGHTALYWYRQSLGQGLEFLIYFQGNSAPDKSGLPSDRFSAERTGGSVSTLTIQRTQQEDSAVYLCASSKRAGQRVIKPQYFGPGTRLLVL.

Written as DNA, the CDR3 is TGCGCCAGCAGTTGGGGACCGGGGGGCACTGAAGCTTTCTTT. Protein sequence: CASSWGPGGTEAFF. The chain carries TRBV5-1 and TRBJ1-1; TRBD1 is a possible D gene (5 bases). This CDR3 spans 14 amino acids. Germline CDR1 SGHRS, CDR2 YFSETQ. V gave up 5 bases and J gave up 4 bases, with 15 bases separating them.

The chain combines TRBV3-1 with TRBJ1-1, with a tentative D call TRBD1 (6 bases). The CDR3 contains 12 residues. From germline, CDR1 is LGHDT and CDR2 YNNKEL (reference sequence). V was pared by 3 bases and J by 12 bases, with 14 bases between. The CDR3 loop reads CASSQTGTPTFF. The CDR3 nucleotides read TGTGCCAGCAGCCAGACAGGAACTCCGACTTTCTTT.

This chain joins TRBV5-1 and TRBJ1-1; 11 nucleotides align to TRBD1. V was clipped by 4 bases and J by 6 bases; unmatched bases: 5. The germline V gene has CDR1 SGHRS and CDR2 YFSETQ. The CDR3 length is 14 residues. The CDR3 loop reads CASSRDRGFPEAFF. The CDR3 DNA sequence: TGCGCCAGCAGCAGGGACAGGGGGTTCCCTGAAGCTTTCTTT.

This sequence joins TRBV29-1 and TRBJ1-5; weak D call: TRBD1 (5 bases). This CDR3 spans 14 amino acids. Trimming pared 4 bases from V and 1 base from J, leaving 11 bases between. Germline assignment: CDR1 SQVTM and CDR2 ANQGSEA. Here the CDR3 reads CSVVAGTSNQPQHF. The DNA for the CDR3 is TGCAGCGTTGTAGCAGGGACGAGCAATCAGCCCCAGCATTTT.